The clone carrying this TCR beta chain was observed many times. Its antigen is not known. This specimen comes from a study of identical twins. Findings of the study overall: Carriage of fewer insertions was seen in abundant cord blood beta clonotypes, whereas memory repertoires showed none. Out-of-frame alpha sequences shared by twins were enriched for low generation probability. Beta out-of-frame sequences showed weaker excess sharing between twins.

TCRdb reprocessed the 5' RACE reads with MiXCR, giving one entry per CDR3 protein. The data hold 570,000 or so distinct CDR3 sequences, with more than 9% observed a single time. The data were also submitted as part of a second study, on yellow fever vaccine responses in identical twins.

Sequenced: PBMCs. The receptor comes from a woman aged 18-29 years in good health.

As DNA, the CDR3 is TGTGCCAGCAGTAAAGCGGAACACAATGAGCAGTTCTTC. Residues: CASSKAEHNEQFF. This sequence joins TRBV6-2 or TRBV6-3 and TRBJ2-1, with TRBD2 as a possible D gene (5 bases). Per the germline V gene, CDR1 is MNHEY and CDR2 is SVGEGT. The CDR3 extends over 13 amino acids. The V end was cut by 5 bases, the J end by 5 bases, with 10 bases between.